A single sample is the source of the 24 T cell receptor beta chains below, sequenced in a study of blood T cell repertoires in COVID-19. Sequencing was performed with immunoSEQ multiplex PCR; in TCRdb, only in-frame clones are kept and a portion is missing. This sample has about 21,000 clones, with approximately 93% found just once. The specimen was peripheral blood. The receptor source for this set is a woman aged 50 to 60 with active COVID-19.

The chain recombines TRBV11-3 with TRBJ2-2; 8 nucleotides align to TRBD2. Trimming removed 5 bases from V and 6 bases from J; junction bases left unmatched: 8. The length of the CDR3 is 15 residues. Germline V gene sequence: CDR1 SGHNT, CDR2 YENEEA. The CDR3 coding sequence is TGTGCCAGCAGCCCATCCGGGAGGGTCCCCGGGGAGCTGTTTTTT. This translates into CASSPSGRVPGELFF. Based on the CDR3 plus reference TRBV11-3 and TRBJ2-2, the full variable domain is EAGVVQSPRYKIIEKKQPVAFWCNPISGHNTLYWYLQNLGQGPELLIRYENEEAVDDSQLPKDRFSAERLKGVDSTLKIQPAELGDSAVYLCASSPSGRVPGELFFGEGSRLTVL.

A single count supports this clone. The CDR3 bases are TGCAGCGCAGCCCTATCGGACACTGAAGCTTTCTTT. The encoded protein is CSAALSDTEAFF. The chain couples TRBV29-1 to TRBJ1-1; no clear D. The length of the CDR3 is 12 residues. Germline lookup yields CDR1 SQVTM and CDR2 ANQGSEA. Trimming left V 7 bases short and J 3 bases short, with 12 bases between.

This sequence joins TRBV6-5 and TRBJ2-2, with TRBD2 matching 8 bases. This CDR3 spans 14 amino acids. Germline V CDR1 and CDR2: MNHEY, SVGAGI. J gave up 1 base and V 5 bases, and 0 bases lay outside the gene matches. The CDR3 spells CASSSGRNTGELFF. As DNA, the CDR3 is TGTGCCAGCAGTAGCGGGAGGAACACCGGGGAGCTGTTTTTT.

This chain uses TRBV6-5 with TRBJ2-5, with 8 bases that match TRBD1. CDR3 length equals 14 residues. The germline V gene encodes CDR1 MNHEY and CDR2 SVGAGI. V shed 5 bases and J 1 base; nucleotides not matched to a gene: 3. As DNA, the CDR3 is TGTGCCAGCAGTACCGGGACAGGCCAAGAGACCCAGTACTTC. This sequence encodes CASSTGTGQETQYF.

The chain uses TRBV30 and TRBJ1-1; 7 nucleotides line up with TRBD1. This CDR3 spans 13 amino acids. The germline V gene has CDR1 GTSNPN and CDR2 SVGIG (reference sequence). Trimming cost V 2 bases and J 4 bases; bases outside gene matches: 4. CDR3 region: CAWSWAGGTEAFF. DNA of the CDR3: TGTGCCTGGAGTTGGGCAGGGGGCACTGAAGCTTTCTTT. The whole variable domain, filled in from reference TRBV30 and TRBJ1-1, reads SQTIHQWPATLVQPVGSPLSLECTVEGTSNPNLYWYRQAAGRGLQLLFYSVGIGQISSEVPQNLSASRPQDRQFILSSKKLLLSDSGFYLCAWSWAGGTEAFFGQGTRLTVV.

The V gene is TRBV5-1, the J gene TRBJ2-5, with 8 bases that match TRBD2. The germline V gene has CDR1 SGHRS and CDR2 YFSETQ. J was trimmed by 2 bases and V by 4 bases; bases with no gene match: 4. The CDR3 runs to 14 residues. CDR3 amino acids: CASSRTSGQETQYF. DNA for the CDR3: TGCGCCAGCAGCCGAACTAGCGGTCAAGAGACCCAGTACTTC.

The chain recombines TRBV30 with TRBJ1-5; a weak D match, TRBD1 (6 bases). V was clipped by 1 base and J by 3 bases, with 10 bases between them. Germline V gene lookup returns CDR1 GTSNPN and CDR2 SVGIG (reference sequence). The CDR3 contains 14 residues. CDR3 in DNA: TGTGCCTGGAGTGGCGGACAGCTCAATCAGCCCCAGCATTTT. It translates to CAWSGGQLNQPQHF.

The J gene is TRBJ2-7, the V gene TRBV5-1; 7 positions match TRBD1. The junction had 4 bases not matched to a gene; V was cut back by 3 bases and J by 7 bases. The CDR3 sequence is 12 residues long. Germline V gene lookup returns CDR1 SGHRS and CDR2 YFSETQ. In nucleotides, the CDR3 is TGCGCCAGCAGCTGGGCAGGGGGAGAGCAGTACTTC. Its protein is CASSWAGGEQYF.

V gene TRBV29-1 combines with J gene TRBJ1-2; TRBD1 might be the D (6 bases). This CDR3 spans 12 amino acids. CDR1 SQVTM and CDR2 ANQGSEA come from the germline V gene. V was shortened by 2 bases and J by 8 bases, with 12 bases between the two germline ends. In DNA, the CDR3 is TGCAGCGTTGAATCTGGGGGCCGGGGCTACACCTTC. This translates into CSVESGGRGYTF.

The chain has TRBV19 and TRBJ1-1; no definite D call. The V and J ends lost 5 bases and 4 bases respectively, with 14 bases between them. The CDR3 runs to 14 residues. The germline V gene has CDR1 LNHDA and CDR2 SQIVND (reference sequence). The CDR3 region has the DNA TGTGCCAGTAGTTCGCTTCTTCCCGGCACTGAAGCTTTCTTT. Amino acids: CASSSLLPGTEAFF.

The chain employs TRBV28 and TRBJ1-2, with 7 bases that match TRBD1. The CDR3 extends over 14 amino acids. The trim removed 6 bases at V and 3 bases at J, leaving 7 bases unmatched. From germline, CDR1 is MDHEN and CDR2 SYDVKM. CDR3 sequence reads: CASSYRDRHYGYTF. CDR3 in DNA: TGTGCCAGCAGCTACCGGGACAGACACTATGGCTACACCTTC.

The CDR3 sequence: CASSFQGANYGYTF. The CDR3, as DNA: TGTGCCAGCAGCTTCCAGGGGGCAAACTATGGCTACACCTTC. The rearrangement links TRBV5-4 to TRBJ1-2, with 8 positions matching TRBD1. V dropped 2 bases and J dropped 2; count of bases not matched to a gene: 2. The germline gives CDR1 SGHNT, CDR2 YYREEE (reference sequence). This CDR3 spans 14 amino acids.

This chain links TRBV28 with TRBJ2-7; 8 positions match TRBD1. CDR1 is MDHEN, CDR2 SYDVKM, per germline. Trimming removed 3 bases from V and 5 bases from J; junction bases left unmatched: 6. This CDR3 comprises 14 residues. DNA for the CDR3: TGTGCCAGCAGTTTCGCGACAGGGGTAAACGAGCAGTACTTC. This gives the protein CASSFATGVNEQYF.

The chain carries TRBV11-2 and TRBJ2-3; 9 bases match TRBD1. This CDR3 region has 16 residues. With V trimmed by 5 bases and J by 4 bases, 10 bases remained unmatched. The germline V gene encodes CDR1 SGHAT and CDR2 FQNNGV. This CDR3 reads CASSLTGGEVADTQYF. The CDR3, as DNA: TGTGCCAGCAGCCTAACAGGGGGCGAAGTTGCAGATACGCAGTATTTT.

The chain is built from TRBV5-4 and TRBJ2-3; 13 bases map to TRBD2. The CDR3 runs to 16 residues. Germline CDR1 SGHNT, CDR2 YYREEE (reference sequence). With V trimmed by 2 bases and J by 3 bases, 3 bases remained unmatched. CDR3 DNA: TGTGCCAGCAGCTTCCGACTAGCGGGAGGAACAGATACGCAGTATTTT. This encodes CASSFRLAGGTDTQYF.

The V call is TRBV27, the J call TRBJ2-1, with 8 bases lining up with TRBD1. J lost 2 bases, V lost 7 bases, and 7 bases had no gene match. This CDR3 region has 15 residues. CDR1 MNHEY and CDR2 SMNVEV come from the germline V gene (reference sequence). The CDR3 DNA follows: TGTGCCAGCACCAGAACGGGACAGGCCTACAATGAGCAGTTCTTC. It yields the protein CASTRTGQAYNEQFF.

This chain links TRBV18 with TRBJ2-1; possible D gene TRBD2, 5 bases. The CDR3 is made up of 15 amino acids. Germline V CDR1 and CDR2: KGHSH, LQKENI. V lost 4 bases and J 9 bases, leaving 19 bases between the germline ends. The CDR3 loop is CASSLYSAQNTEQFF. CDR3 bases: TGTGCCAGCTCACTATATAGCGCCCAAAACACTGAGCAGTTCTTC.

The V and J genes are TRBV6-1 and TRBJ2-5; 9 bases match TRBD2. CDR1 is MNHNS, CDR2 SASEGT, per germline. The CDR3 length is 15 residues. The trim removed 1 base at V and 2 bases at J, leaving 2 bases unmatched. The CDR3: CASSEGLAGQETQYF. CDR3 in DNA: TGTGCCAGCAGTGAAGGGCTAGCGGGGCAAGAGACCCAGTACTTC.

The chain is built from TRBV4-1 and TRBJ1-2, with TRBD1 matching over 7 bases. The germline V gene encodes CDR1 MGHRA and CDR2 YSYEKL. CDR3 length: 16 residues. V lost 4 bases, J lost 5 bases, and 13 bases stayed unmatched. The CDR3 protein is CASSLSRQGSFYGYTF. The CDR3 DNA reads TGCGCCAGCAGCCTTAGTAGACAGGGAAGCTTTTATGGCTACACCTTC.

The V gene is TRBV9, the J gene TRBJ2-1, with a tentative D call TRBD1 (6 bases). Deletions cut 4 bases from V and 4 bases from J, with 18 bases between. This CDR3 contains 16 residues. In germline, CDR1 is SGDLS, CDR2 YYNGEE. The CDR3 coding sequence is TGTGCCAGCAGCCCCCGTTCGGCAGGGGAGTACAATGAGCAGTTCTTC. Translated: CASSPRSAGEYNEQFF.

This chain connects TRBV10-2 to TRBJ2-7; D possibly corresponds to TRBD1 (6 bases). From germline, CDR1 is WSHSY and CDR2 SAAADI. V gave up 5 bases and J gave up 1 base, with 15 bases separating them. The CDR3 runs 15 residues. In nucleotides, the CDR3 is TGCGCCAGCAGTCGTAGACAGGTCCCTTCCTACGAGCAGTACTTC. It is translated as CASSRRQVPSYEQYF.

In DNA form, the CDR3 reads TGTGCCAGCAGTTCTTATTCCGGGGGGTTGGCCTACGAGCAGTACTTC. Amino acids: CASSSYSGGLAYEQYF. The chain combines TRBV28 with TRBJ2-7; TRBD2 aligns across 7 bases. V shed 4 bases, J shed 2 bases, and the junction held 11 bases outside the gene matches. The length of the CDR3 is 16 residues. Germline-derived CDR1 and CDR2 are MDHEN and SYDVKM.

The chain carries TRBV5-1 and TRBJ2-1; the D gene is possibly TRBD1 (6 bases). The CDR3 consists of 15 residues. Germline assignment: CDR1 SGHRS and CDR2 YFSETQ. Trimming removed 4 bases from V and 2 bases from J, with 13 bases in between. The CDR3 reads CASSRGQGPYNEQFF. The CDR3 DNA sequence: TGCGCCAGCAGCCGTGGTCAGGGGCCCTACAATGAGCAGTTCTTC. The entire variable domain, with the rest obtained from reference TRBV5-1 and TRBJ2-1, is as follows: KAGVTQTPRYLIKTRGQQVTLSCSPISGHRSVSWYQQTPGQGLQFLFEYFSETQRNKGNFPGRFSGRQFSNSRSEMNVSTLELGDSALYLCASSRGQGPYNEQFFGPGTRLTVL.

V usage is TRBV30 and J usage is TRBJ2-7; D is undetermined. The V gene's germline CDR1 is GTSNPN and CDR2 SVGIG (reference sequence). The CDR3 consists of 12 residues. Between the trimmed V and J ends, which lost 3 bases and 6 bases, there was a span of 12 bases. This CDR3 reads CAWRTIRAEQYF. CDR3 sequence (DNA): TGTGCCTGGAGAACTATCAGAGCCGAGCAGTACTTC. Filled out from reference TRBV30 and TRBJ2-7, the complete variable domain reads SQTIHQWPATLVQPVGSPLSLECTVEGTSNPNLYWYRQAAGRGLQLLFYSVGIGQISSEVPQNLSASRPQDRQFILSSKKLLLSDSGFYLCAWRTIRAEQYFGPGTRLTVT.